The 18 T cell receptor beta chains given below trace back to one sample, sequenced in a study of shared clonotypes between healthy human individuals. Profiled with immunoSEQ multiplex PCR; TCRdb holds only in-frame clones, not every one. Of about 2.5 million clones in the sample, 85% to 95% were seen once. The specimen sequenced was naive CD4+ T cells from PBMCs. Regarding subset: CD45RA+ positively selected. The receptors were gathered from a man in his late teens or twenties in good health. Some clones in this sample may be carry-over from other donors' samples.

This chain joins TRBV5-1 and TRBJ2-7, with TRBD2 identical over 11 bases. Germline V lookup: CDR1 SGHRS, CDR2 YFSETQ. V shed 3 bases and J 3 bases; nucleotides not matched to a gene: 11. The CDR3 consists of 17 residues. The CDR3 loop reads CASSWRTPSGGIYEQYF. CDR3 in DNA: TGCGCCAGCAGCTGGAGAACCCCTAGCGGGGGGATCTACGAGCAGTACTTC.

The chain employs TRBV5-1 and TRBJ2-1, with D possibly matching TRBD2 (5 bases). This CDR3 comprises 15 residues. Germline assignment: CDR1 SGHRS and CDR2 YFSETQ. V lost 5 bases and J lost 6, with 18 bases in between. CDR3 in amino acids: CASSLLGVGGNEQFF. Here the CDR3 DNA reads TGCGCCAGCAGTTTACTGGGAGTTGGCGGCAATGAGCAGTTCTTC.

The rearrangement uses TRBV7-3 and TRBJ2-1; the D is unclear. This CDR3 contains 15 residues. Trimming removed 5 bases from V and 0 bases from J, with 11 bases in between. Per germline, CDR1 SGHTA and CDR2 FQGTGA. CDR3 sequence (DNA): TGTGCCAGCAGCCGAAGAAGGAGCTCCTACAATGAGCAGTTCTTC. It is translated as CASSRRRSSYNEQFF. The full variable domain, completed using reference TRBV7-3 and TRBJ2-1, is GAGVSQTPSNKVTEKGKYVELRCDPISGHTALYWYRQSLGQGPEFLIYFQGTGAADDSGLPNDRFFAVRPEGSVSTLKIQRTERGDSAVYLCASSRRRSSYNEQFFGPGTRLTVL.

CDR3 in DNA: TGTGCCAGCAGCTGGCCCCCAATCTCTGGAAACACCATATATTTT. Protein: CASSWPPISGNTIYF. V gene TRBV5-5 combines with J gene TRBJ1-3, with D uncertain. CDR1 SGHKS and CDR2 YYEKEE come from the germline V gene (reference sequence). This CDR3 comprises 15 residues. Trimming removed 3 bases at V and 0 bases at J, with 10 bases between. The full variable domain, completed using reference TRBV5-5 and TRBJ1-3, is DAGVTQSPTHLIKTRGQQVTLRCSPISGHKSVSWYQQVLGQGPQFIFQYYEKEERGRGNFPDRFSARQFPNYSSELNVNALLLGDSALYLCASSWPPISGNTIYFGEGSWLTVV.

This rearrangement joins TRBV4-3 to TRBJ2-1; 7 bases match TRBD1. Germline values: CDR1 LGHNA, CDR2 YSLEER. The junction had 4 bases not matched to a gene; V was cut back by 4 bases and J by 1 base. This CDR3 has 15 residues. CDR3 amino acids: CASSRGTVSYNEQFF. The CDR3 bases are TGCGCCAGCAGCCGAGGGACAGTATCCTACAATGAGCAGTTCTTC.

The chain has TRBV5-1 and TRBJ2-1, with 8 nucleotides matching TRBD1. The CDR3 loop spans 15 amino acids. Germline values: CDR1 SGHRS, CDR2 YFSETQ. V dropped 0 bases and J dropped 4; count of bases not matched to a gene: 3. CDR3 protein: CASSLDTGGYNEQFF. CDR3 nucleotide sequence: TGCGCCAGCAGCTTGGATACAGGGGGGTACAATGAGCAGTTCTTC.

V and J are TRBV7-2 and TRBJ1-3; D remains ambiguous. This CDR3 has 15 residues. V was shortened by 1 base and J by 4 bases, with 11 bases between the two germline ends. Germline V lookup: CDR1 SGHTA, CDR2 FQGNSA. The CDR3 is CASSLGVAMGNTIYF. The CDR3 nucleotides read TGTGCCAGCAGCTTAGGGGTCGCCATGGGAAACACCATATATTTT.

The genes are TRBV28 and TRBJ1-5; D remains unclear. This CDR3 spans 17 amino acids. V lost 5 bases to trimming and J lost 5 bases, with 22 bases between them. CDR1 and CDR2 (germline): MDHEN, SYDVKM. The CDR3 sequence is CASSNQEAFGSDQPQHF. For the CDR3, the DNA is TGTGCCAGCAGTAACCAGGAGGCGTTCGGTAGTGATCAGCCCCAGCATTTT.

This clone was detected only once. The V and J genes are TRBV6-1 and TRBJ1-3; tentatively, D is TRBD1 (6 bases). V was shortened by 3 bases and J by 0 bases, with 9 bases between the two germline ends. The CDR3 has 15 amino acids. The germline gives CDR1 MNHNS, CDR2 SASEGT. The CDR3 bases are TGTGCCAGCAGTGAGCAGGGGCTCTCTGGAAACACCATATATTTT. Its protein product is CASSEQGLSGNTIYF.

This chain joins TRBV18 and TRBJ1-1; possibly TRBD1 for D (5 bases). The CDR3 has 15 residues. The V end lost 3 bases, the J end lost 5 bases, and 16 bases lay between the germline ends. The germline gives CDR1 KGHSH, CDR2 LQKENI. The DNA for the CDR3 is TGTGCCAGCTCACCCTCCAGGGAGAGAAGGACTGAAGCTTTCTTT. Protein sequence: CASSPSRERRTEAFF.

V gene TRBV4-2 combines with J gene TRBJ2-1; 13 nucleotides line up with TRBD2. CDR3 size: 17 residues. V lost 5 bases to trimming and J lost 8 bases; unmatched junction nucleotides: 12. Germline V CDR1 and CDR2: LGHNA, YNFKEQ. The CDR3 sequence: CASSKIDTSGRADEQFF. The DNA for the CDR3 is TGTGCCAGCAGCAAAATCGATACTAGCGGGAGGGCAGATGAGCAGTTCTTC.

The V and J genes are TRBV28 and TRBJ1-1, with D uncertain. Trimming shortened V by 4 bases and J by 5 bases, and 8 bases separated the two germline ends. This CDR3 spans 12 amino acids. Per germline, CDR1 MDHEN and CDR2 SYDVKM. CDR3 in amino acids: CASSWWRTEAFF. CDR3 coding DNA: TGTGCCAGCAGTTGGTGGAGGACTGAAGCTTTCTTT.

This sequence joins TRBV2 and TRBJ2-7; 9 bases align to TRBD1. CDR3 length equals 14 residues. With V trimmed by 4 bases and J by 3 bases, 4 bases remained unmatched. Germline CDR1 reads SNHLY; CDR2 reads FYNNEI. The CDR3 bases are TGTGCCAGCAGTGTTGACAGGGGGGACTACGAGCAGTACTTC. Translating gives CASSVDRGDYEQYF.

Remarks on this clone: The sample carries other DNA sequences with the same CDR3. The rearrangement joins TRBV18 to TRBJ2-3, with a possible D match to TRBD1 (6 bases). Germline V CDR1 and CDR2: KGHSH, LQKENI. Trimming stripped 2 bases from V and 4 bases from J, with 10 bases between. CDR3 length equals 14 residues. The CDR3 nucleotides read TGTGCCAGCTCACCATTACAGGGCTCAGATACGCAGTATTTT. This encodes CASSPLQGSDTQYF.

The chain is built from TRBV27 and TRBJ2-5, with a tentative D call TRBD2 (7 bases). In germline, CDR1 is MNHEY, CDR2 SMNVEV (reference sequence). Deletions cut 0 bases from V and 5 bases from J, with 16 bases between. The CDR3 has 16 amino acids. The CDR3 region is CASSLSRGGFWETQYF. CDR3 bases: TGTGCCAGCAGTTTATCGAGGGGGGGGTTCTGGGAGACCCAGTACTTC.

The chain couples TRBV5-6 to TRBJ1-1; TRBD1 is a possible D gene (5 bases). CDR1 is SGHDT and CDR2 is YYEEEE in the germline V gene. The CDR3 has 14 amino acids. V was pared by 1 base and J by 3 bases, with 10 bases between. CDR3: CASSLLGLYTEAFF. The CDR3 nucleotides are TGTGCCAGCAGCTTGTTGGGGCTTTACACTGAAGCTTTCTTT. The full variable domain, its missing parts supplied by reference TRBV5-6 and TRBJ1-1, is DAGVTQSPTHLIKTRGQQVTLRCSPKSGHDTVSWYQQALGQGPQFIFQYYEEEERQRGNFPDRFSGHQFPNYSSELNVNALLLGDSALYLCASSLLGLYTEAFFGQGTRLTVV.

The chain uses TRBV21-1 and TRBJ2-7. TRBV21-1 is classified as a pseudogene. The CDR3 contains 14 residues. The CDR3 DNA follows: TGTGCCAGCAGCGACCATCTAACCTACTACGAGCAGTACTTC. This sequence encodes CASSDHLTYYEQYF.

The chain joins TRBV10-3 to TRBJ2-3, with D perhaps matching TRBD2 (5 bases). The V and J ends lost 4 bases and 7 bases respectively, with 9 bases between them. The CDR3 is made up of 12 amino acids. Germline-derived CDR1 and CDR2 are ENHRY and SYGVKD. The CDR3 spells CAISGGGNTQYF. The CDR3 DNA follows: TGTGCCATCAGTGGAGGAGGAAATACGCAGTATTTT.